The rows below give T cell receptor beta chains drawn from one sample of a study of blood T cell repertoires in COVID-19. The repertoire was sequenced with immunoSEQ multiplex PCR; TCRdb's copy has only in-frame clones and lacks some. The data contain fewer than 400,000 clones, more than 70% of them singletons. The sample was peripheral blood. These receptors were collected from a man younger than 45 with active or convalescent COVID-19. Both conserved end residues are part of each CDR3. A D gene is named only where the DNA matches it firmly. Rows give clone size only sometimes, using once, few, many, or a class for an expanded clone.

size: -
D: -
V: TRBV19
J: TRBJ1-4
DNA: TGTGCCAGTAGTTCGGGGTCGGAAGAAAAACTGTTTTTT
CDR3: CASSSGSEEKLFF

size: -
D: TRBD2
V: TRBV2
J: TRBJ2-3
DNA: TGTGCCAGGGAAAGCGGGGGTTACACAGATACGCAGTATTTT
CDR3: CARESGGYTDTQYF

size: few
D: TRBD2
V: TRBV7-3
J: TRBJ2-1
DNA: TGTGCCAGCAGCCCCAGAGCGGGACCTAATGAGCAGTTCTTC
CDR3: CASSPRAGPNEQFF

size: -
D: -
V: TRBV5-6
J: TRBJ2-1
DNA: TGTGCCAGCAGCTCCAATGGTATCCGGGAGCAGTTCTTC
CDR3: CASSSNGIREQFF

size: -
D: TRBD2
V: TRBV4-2
J: TRBJ2-5
DNA: TGTGCCAGCAGCCTGACTATAAGCGGGAACGGAGTAGAGACCCAGTACTTC
CDR3: CASSLTISGNGVETQYF

size: -
D: -
V: TRBV6-5
J: TRBJ2-3
DNA: TGTGCCAGCAGTTACAGCCTAGCGAAGTACGATACGCAGTATTTT
CDR3: CASSYSLAKYDTQYF

size: few
D: TRBD2
V: TRBV7-9
J: TRBJ2-1
DNA: TGTGCCAGCAGCCCCTCATCGCCTAGCGGGGGGGCGGTCAATGAGCAGTTCTTC
CDR3: CASSPSSPSGGAVNEQFF

size: -
D: TRBD1
V: TRBV4-1
J: TRBJ2-1
DNA: TGCGCCAGCAGCCAAGTGGGACAGGTCACCTACAATGAGCAGTTCTTC
CDR3: CASSQVGQVTYNEQFF

size: -
D: -
V: TRBV6-4
J: TRBJ2-7
DNA: TGTGCCAGCAGTGTGGCGGGGTGGACCTACGAGCAGTACTTC
CDR3: CASSVAGWTYEQYF

size: -
D: -
V: TRBV7-9
J: TRBJ1-5
DNA: TGTGCCAGCAGCTTACAAGGGGGAGAAGTTCAGCCCCAGCATTTT
CDR3: CASSLQGGEVQPQHF

size: -
D: TRBD2
V: TRBV30
J: TRBJ2-1
DNA: TGTGCCTGGAGTGTAGGACTAGCGGGGGGGCGGGGGTTCTTC
CDR3: CAWSVGLAGGRGFF

size: few
D: -
V: TRBV18
J: TRBJ2-7
DNA: TGTGCCAGCTCCCCAAGGCCCAGACAGTTGAGCTCCTACGAGCAGTACTTC
CDR3: CASSPRPRQLSSYEQYF

size: few
D: -
V: TRBV7-2
J: TRBJ1-1
DNA: TGTGCCAGCAGCTTAGAATCAACTGAAGCTTTCTTT
CDR3: CASSLESTEAFF

size: -
D: -
V: TRBV6-5
J: TRBJ2-1
DNA: TGTGCCAGCTCTAGGGAGTTCCATTACAATGAGCAGTTCTTC
CDR3: CASSREFHYNEQFF

size: -
D: TRBD2
V: TRBV7-9
J: TRBJ2-7
DNA: TGTGCCAGCAGCTTAGCGGAGCTGTGGCCTAGCGGCTACGAGCAGTACTTC
CDR3: CASSLAELWPSGYEQYF

size: -
D: -
V: TRBV6-1
J: TRBJ2-7
DNA: TGTGCCAGCAGCCCACAGGTCCACGAGCAGTACTTC
CDR3: CASSPQVHEQYF

size: -
D: TRBD1
V: TRBV5-1
J: TRBJ1-4
DNA: TGCGCCAGCAGCTTGGAAGGCCGACAGGGGGTTGAAAAACTGTTTTTT
CDR3: CASSLEGRQGVEKLFF

size: -
D: TRBD1
V: TRBV4-1
J: TRBJ1-5
DNA: TGCGCCAGCAGCCAAGATCGCGGACAGGGAGTTCAGCCCCAGCATTTT
CDR3: CASSQDRGQGVQPQHF

size: -
D: TRBD2
V: TRBV13
J: TRBJ2-4
DNA: TGTGCCAGCAGCTTAGGGCTAGCGGGGGGGCCGAACATTCAGTACTTC
CDR3: CASSLGLAGGPNIQYF

size: once
D: -
V: TRBV18
J: TRBJ1-1
DNA: TGTGCCAGCTCACCTAGGGAGAGGGGGAGCACTGAAGCTTTCTTT
CDR3: CASSPRERGSTEAFF

size: few
D: TRBD1
V: TRBV7-3
J: TRBJ1-3
DNA: TGTGCCAGCAGCTTAAGTAAACAGGGGCCCACCATATATTTT
CDR3: CASSLSKQGPTIYF

size: -
D: TRBD1
V: TRBV15
J: TRBJ2-7
DNA: TGTGCCACCAGCAGAGGGACAGGGATGACCTACGAGCAGTACTTC
CDR3: CATSRGTGMTYEQYF

size: -
D: -
V: TRBV28
J: TRBJ1-2
DNA: TGTGCCAGCAGTTCCGGCTATGGCTACACCTTC
CDR3: CASSSGYGYTF

size: -
D: TRBD1
V: TRBV2
J: TRBJ1-1
DNA: TGTGCCAGCGGCCGGGACAGGGGGAACACTGAAGCTTTCTTT
CDR3: CASGRDRGNTEAFF

size: -
D: TRBD2
V: TRBV5-4
J: TRBJ2-3
DNA: TGTGCCAGCAGCTTGTGGGCTAGCGGGCGACGGGCGACAGATACGCAGTATTTT
CDR3: CASSLWASGRRATDTQYF

size: -
D: -
V: TRBV7-2
J: TRBJ1-3
DNA: TGTGCCAGCAGCTTAGTACGGGGTACGGGAGGAAACACCATATATTTT
CDR3: CASSLVRGTGGNTIYF

size: -
D: -
V: TRBV7-9
J: TRBJ2-5
DNA: TGTGCCAGCAGCTTGGGGCATTGGCAGGGAAGGTCTAAAGAGACCCAGTACTTC
CDR3: CASSLGHWQGRSKETQYF

size: -
D: -
V: TRBV7-8
J: TRBJ2-2
DNA: TGTGCCAGCAGCTTACAGGAGGCCTCCGGGGAGCTGTTTTTT
CDR3: CASSLQEASGELFF

size: -
D: -
V: TRBV7-2
J: TRBJ1-4
DNA: TGTGCCAGCAGCGAGGGGGTGACGGAAAAACTGTTTTTT
CDR3: CASSEGVTEKLFF